The clone carrying this T cell receptor beta chain was picked up a small number of times. No antigen is known for it. The data belong to a study of T cells after yellow fever vaccination. TCRdb redid the calling of the 5' RACE reads with MiXCR, one entry per CDR3 protein. This sample has about 180,000 distinct CDR3 sequences, with 6.2% found just once. Germline loops: CDR1 SGHRS, CDR2 YFSETQ. Between the trimmed V and J ends, which lost 4 bases and 7 bases, there was a span of 8 bases. There are 11 residues in the CDR3. Study results and limitations: The study found a weaker secondary response that peaked faster, day 5 versus 15.

This rearrangement joins TRBV5-1 to TRBJ1-2; D not certain. This specimen was CD4+ T cells sorted from PBMCs, taken on the day of the first yellow fever vaccination. The TCR originated in a man aged 18 to 35 who received the YFV17D yellow fever vaccine. This CDR3 is CASSEGFGYTF. The CDR3 DNA is TGCGCCAGCAGCGAGGGTTTTGGCTACACCTTC.